This is a list of T cell receptor beta chains from one sample in a study of T cells in Graves' hyperthyroidism and ophthalmopathy. TCRdb called the multiplex PCR reads again in MiXCR, with one record for every CDR3 protein. The table includes approximately 400,000 distinct CDR3 sequences, 15% to 17% detected once. Material for sequencing was blood. The receptor source for this set is a woman under 30 with Graves' hyperthyroidism. CDR3s include the opening cysteine and the closing phenylalanine or tryptophan. A D gene is named only where the DNA matches it firmly. Clone sizes are given selectively: once, few, many, or a class where the clone is expanded.

j_call v_call d_call clone_size cdr3_aa cdr3_nt
TRBJ2-7 TRBV5-6 - few CASSPSSSAGEEQYF TGTGCCAGCAGCCCGTCGAGCAGCGCAGGGGAAGAGCAGTACTTC
TRBJ2-1 TRBV3-1 TRBD2 many CASSQSGRISYNEQFF TGTGCCAGCAGCCAAAGCGGGAGGATCTCCTACAATGAGCAGTTCTTC
TRBJ1-2 TRBV6-1 - - CASRQNVVRYGYTF TGTGCCAGCAGGCAAAACGTAGTTCGCTATGGCTACACCTTC
TRBJ2-3 TRBV7-9 TRBD2 - CASSPRGTSGRGSDTQYF TGTGCCAGCAGCCCGCGCGGGACTAGCGGGAGAGGGTCAGATACGCAGTATTTT
TRBJ1-1 TRBV18 - many CASSKANTEAFF TGTGCCAGCTCAAAGGCGAACACTGAAGCTTTCTTT
TRBJ2-1 TRBV27 TRBD2 many CATLASGVYNEQFF TGTGCCACCCTGGCTAGCGGAGTTTACAATGAGCAGTTCTTC
TRBJ2-3 TRBV9 TRBD2 few CASSVTEREGTDTQYF TGTGCCAGCAGCGTCACCGAGCGGGAGGGCACAGATACGCAGTATTTT
TRBJ1-2 TRBV7-8 TRBD1 many CASSLFPDRPGGGYTF TGTGCCAGCAGCTTATTCCCGGACAGGCCCGGGGGTGGCTACACCTTC
TRBJ2-3 TRBV6-1 TRBD1 - CASSSRDRTTDTQYF TGTGCCAGCAGTAGCAGGGACAGAACCACAGATACGCAGTATTTT
TRBJ1-1 TRBV7-2 - many CASSLVGGKAFF TGTGCCAGCAGCTTAGTAGGGGGAAAAGCTTTCTTT
TRBJ2-1 TRBV19 TRBD2 few CASSTDRTSGDYRHEQFF TGTGCCAGTAGTACGGATCGGACTAGCGGAGATTATCGACATGAGCAGTTCTTC
TRBJ1-6 TRBV7-8 TRBD1 many CASSAQQGASSNSPLHF TGTGCCAGCAGCGCTCAACAGGGGGCATCTTCCAATTCACCCCTCCACTTT
TRBJ1-1 TRBV7-2 - many CASSQRMRGTEAFF TGTGCCAGCAGTCAAAGAATGAGGGGCACTGAAGCTTTCTTT
TRBJ2-3 TRBV20-1 - many CSARNRRVSTDTQYF TGCAGTGCTAGAAACCGACGCGTTAGCACAGATACGCAGTATTTT
TRBJ2-2 TRBV12-3/TRBV12-4 TRBD1 few CASSPGQAKGGELFF TGTGCCAGCAGTCCAGGACAGGCCAAGGGGGGGGAGCTGTTTTTT
TRBJ1-6 TRBV4-1 - few CASSQEDGNSPLHF TGCGCCAGCAGCCAGGAGGACGGGAATTCACCCCTCCACTTT
TRBJ2-7 TRBV5-1 - many CASSLAGSRSSYEQYF TGCGCCAGCAGCTTGGCCGGGTCCCGCTCTTCCTACGAGCAGTACTTC
TRBJ2-7 TRBV2 - few CASNNLRGNEQYF TGTGCCAGCAACAACCTCCGGGGCAATGAGCAGTACTTC
TRBJ2-3 TRBV11-2 TRBD2 many CASSPVTSGGTDTQYF TGTGCCAGCAGCCCTGTGACTAGCGGGGGCACAGATACGCAGTATTTT
TRBJ2-5 TRBV20-1 TRBD2 - CSARKAGAQETQYF TGCAGTGCTAGAAAAGCGGGAGCACAAGAGACCCAGTACTTC
TRBJ2-5 TRBV20-1 TRBD1 many CSARVGGWYQETQYF TGCAGTGCTAGAGTAGGGGGCTGGTACCAAGAGACCCAGTACTTC
TRBJ2-6 TRBV19 - - CASSRNQGSGANVLTF TGTGCCAGTAGTAGAAATCAAGGGTCTGGGGCCAACGTCCTGACTTTC
TRBJ1-4 TRBV28 TRBD1 many CASSRTGGDEKLFF TGTGCCAGCAGCCGGACAGGGGGTGATGAAAAACTGTTTTTT
TRBJ1-4 TRBV7-9 - - CASSLVGSDEKLFF TGTGCCAGCAGCTTAGTCGGGTCGGATGAAAAACTGTTTTTT
TRBJ2-7 TRBV7-2 - many CASNLKTGGTYEQYF TGTGCCAGCAACCTAAAGACAGGCGGAACCTACGAGCAGTACTTC
TRBJ2-7 TRBV20-1 TRBD2 - CSARGGVAGPTYEQYF TGCAGTGCTAGAGGTGGAGTAGCGGGCCCAACCTACGAGCAGTACTTC
TRBJ2-1 TRBV24-1 - many CATSDLGSYNEQFF TGTGCCACCAGTGATTTGGGCTCCTACAATGAGCAGTTCTTC
TRBJ2-7 TRBV2 TRBD2 few CASSNLAGEYEQYF TGTGCCAGCAGTAATCTAGCGGGGGAGTACGAGCAGTACTTC
TRBJ2-3 TRBV11-2 TRBD2 many CASSLLTSGSTDTQYF TGTGCCAGCAGCCTCTTGACTAGCGGGAGCACAGATACGCAGTATTTT
TRBJ2-5 TRBV7-2 TRBD2 once CASSSSGGAVAKETQYF TGTGCCAGCAGCTCGAGCGGGGGGGCCGTGGCAAAAGAGACCCAGTACTTC
TRBJ1-2 TRBV4-1 - many CASSQVGALNGYTF TGCGCCAGCAGCCAAGTGGGGGCCCTGAATGGCTACACCTTC
TRBJ1-2 TRBV3-1 - - CASSQGGLRRYGYTF TGTGCCAGCAGCCAAGGGGGACTCCGTCGCTATGGCTACACCTTC
TRBJ2-7 TRBV6-1 - many CASLGDQRAPYEQYF TGTGCCAGCCTTGGGGACCAACGGGCCCCCTACGAGCAGTACTTC
TRBJ2-2 TRBV6-1 - few CASSEQSGGKLFF TGTGCCAGCAGTGAACAGAGTGGCGGGAAGCTGTTTTTT
TRBJ1-2 TRBV19 TRBD1 many CASSLYFSWTGSNYGYTF TGTGCCAGTAGTCTGTATTTCTCCTGGACAGGGTCAAACTATGGCTACACCTTC
TRBJ2-3 TRBV6-2/TRBV6-3 TRBD1 - CASSPLGQGAGDTQYF TGTGCCAGCAGCCCACTGGGACAGGGGGCTGGAGATACGCAGTATTTT
TRBJ1-2 TRBV12-3/TRBV12-4 TRBD1 many CASSLAGTGNWGYTF TGTGCCAGCAGTCTCGCCGGGACAGGGAACTGGGGCTACACCTTC
TRBJ2-3 TRBV20-1 TRBD2 few CSAGAGGPTDTQYF TGCAGTGCCGGAGCGGGAGGCCCCACAGATACGCAGTATTTT
TRBJ2-5 TRBV18 TRBD2 many CASSPGLAGGSETQYF TGTGCCAGCTCACCAGGACTAGCGGGAGGATCGGAGACCCAGTACTTC
TRBJ2-3 TRBV15 - - CATSRDRPGTDTQYF TGTGCCACCAGCAGAGATAGGCCCGGCACAGATACGCAGTATTTT
TRBJ2-7 TRBV27 TRBD2 many CASSQLAGGPYEQYF TGTGCCAGCAGTCAACTAGCGGGAGGGCCCTACGAGCAGTACTTC
TRBJ2-2 TRBV3-1 - - CASSQPPGELFF TGTGCCAGCAGCCAACCTCCCGGGGAGCTGTTTTTT
TRBJ1-1 TRBV6-1 - - CASNRYVNTEAFF TGTGCCAGCAACAGGTATGTGAACACTGAAGCTTTCTTT
TRBJ2-3 TRBV5-1 TRBD2 - CASSPGLAGGPDTDTQYF TGCGCCAGCAGCCCGGGACTAGCGGGGGGCCCCGACACAGATACGCAGTATTTT
TRBJ2-3 TRBV5-6 TRBD2 few CASSLASGGGWTDTQYF TGTGCCAGCAGCTTGGCTAGCGGGGGGGGGTGGACAGATACGCAGTATTTT
TRBJ2-1 TRBV12-3/TRBV12-4 - many CASSLFLEANEQFF TGTGCCAGCAGTTTATTTCTCGAGGCGAATGAGCAGTTCTTC
TRBJ2-5 TRBV28 TRBD2 - CASSVTSGSETQYF TGTGCCAGCAGTGTGACTAGCGGGAGTGAGACCCAGTACTTC
TRBJ1-2 TRBV6-1 - - CAGPDPYTF TGCGCCGGGCCAGACCCCTACACCTTC
TRBJ2-7 TRBV20-1 - - CSARGPFERPSYEQYF TGCAGTGCTAGGGGGCCTTTTGAGCGCCCCTCCTACGAGCAGTACTTC
TRBJ2-7 TRBV2 - - CATAQQSYEQYF TGTGCCACCGCCCAACAAAGCTACGAGCAGTACTTC
TRBJ2-5 TRBV7-9 TRBD2 - CASSWRSGVQETQYF TGTGCCAGCAGCTGGAGGAGCGGGGTCCAAGAGACCCAGTACTTC
TRBJ1-1 TRBV6-5 TRBD1 - CASSFSNAGGTEAFF TGTGCCAGCAGTTTCTCCAACGCAGGGGGCACTGAAGCTTTCTTT
TRBJ1-5 TRBV18 TRBD1 - CASSPLPGTANQPQHF TGTGCCAGCTCACCACTTCCCGGGACAGCGAATCAGCCCCAGCATTTT
TRBJ2-7 TRBV12-3/TRBV12-4 - - CASSLQGSYYEQYF TGTGCCAGCAGTTTACAGGGGAGTTACTACGAGCAGTACTTC
TRBJ2-5 TRBV2 TRBD2 many CASSEGSRGAPQYF TGTGCCAGCAGTGAAGGCTCGCGGGGGGCCCCCCAGTACTTC
TRBJ1-4 TRBV7-6 TRBD1 - CASSQGTGNEKLFF TGTGCCAGCAGCCAAGGGACAGGGAATGAAAAACTGTTTTTT
TRBJ2-3 TRBV19 - - CASSIRGATDTQYF TGTGCCAGTAGTATCCGGGGGGCCACAGATACGCAGTATTTT
TRBJ2-5 TRBV15 TRBD2 many CATSGREGQETQYF TGTGCCACCAGCGGGCGGGAGGGCCAAGAGACCCAGTACTTC
TRBJ2-7 TRBV20-1 - many CSASYDGLGEQYF TGCAGTGCTAGTTACGACGGATTAGGAGAGCAGTACTTC